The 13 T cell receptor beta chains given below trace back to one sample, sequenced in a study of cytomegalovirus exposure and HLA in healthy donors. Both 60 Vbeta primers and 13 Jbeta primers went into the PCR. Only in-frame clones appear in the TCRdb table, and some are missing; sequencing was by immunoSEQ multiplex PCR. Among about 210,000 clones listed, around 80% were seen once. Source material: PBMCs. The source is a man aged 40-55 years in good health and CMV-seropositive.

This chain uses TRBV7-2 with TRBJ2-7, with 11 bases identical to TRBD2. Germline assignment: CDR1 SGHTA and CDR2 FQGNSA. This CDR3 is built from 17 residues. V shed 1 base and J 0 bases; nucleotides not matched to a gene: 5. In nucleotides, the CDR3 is TGTGCCAGCAGCTTAGGTTTCCTAGCGGGAGGCTCCTACGAGCAGTACTTC. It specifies CASSLGFLAGGSYEQYF.

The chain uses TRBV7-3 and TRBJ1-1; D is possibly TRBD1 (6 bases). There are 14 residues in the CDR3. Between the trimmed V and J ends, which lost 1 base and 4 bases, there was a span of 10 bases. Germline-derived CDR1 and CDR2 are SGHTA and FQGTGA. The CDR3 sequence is CASSLNRAGTEAFF. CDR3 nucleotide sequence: TGTGCCAGCAGCTTAAACAGGGCCGGCACTGAAGCTTTCTTT.

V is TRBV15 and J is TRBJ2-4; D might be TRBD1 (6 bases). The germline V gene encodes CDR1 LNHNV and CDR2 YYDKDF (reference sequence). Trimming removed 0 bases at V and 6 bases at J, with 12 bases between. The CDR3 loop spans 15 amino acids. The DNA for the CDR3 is TGTGCCACCAGCAGAGATCAGGGGACGGCAAACATTCAGTACTTC. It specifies CATSRDQGTANIQYF.

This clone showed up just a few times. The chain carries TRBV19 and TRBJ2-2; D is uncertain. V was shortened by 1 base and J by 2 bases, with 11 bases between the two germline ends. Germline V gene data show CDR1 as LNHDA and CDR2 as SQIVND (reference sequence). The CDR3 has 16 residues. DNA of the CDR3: TGTGCCAGTAGTATAGGCGATTTCTTTAACACCGGGGAGCTGTTTTTT. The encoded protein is CASSIGDFFNTGELFF.

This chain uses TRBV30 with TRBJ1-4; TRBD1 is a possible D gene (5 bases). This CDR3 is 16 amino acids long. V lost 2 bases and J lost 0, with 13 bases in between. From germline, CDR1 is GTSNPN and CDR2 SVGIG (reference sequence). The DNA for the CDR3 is TGTGCCTGGAGTCCCCAGGGTTTAGCAACTAATGAAAAACTGTTTTTT. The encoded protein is CAWSPQGLATNEKLFF.

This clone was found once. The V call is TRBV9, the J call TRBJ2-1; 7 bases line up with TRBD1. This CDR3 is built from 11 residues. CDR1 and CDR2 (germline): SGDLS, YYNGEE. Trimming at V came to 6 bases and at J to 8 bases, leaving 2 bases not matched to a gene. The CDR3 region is CASKTGDEQFF. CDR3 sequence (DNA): TGTGCCAGCAAAACAGGGGATGAGCAGTTCTTC.

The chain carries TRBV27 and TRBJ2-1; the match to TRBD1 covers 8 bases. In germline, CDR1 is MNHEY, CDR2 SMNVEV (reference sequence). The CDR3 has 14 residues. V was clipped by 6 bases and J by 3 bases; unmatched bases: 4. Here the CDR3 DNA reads TGTGCCAGCAGCTACGACAGGGGCTACAATGAGCAGTTCTTC. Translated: CASSYDRGYNEQFF.

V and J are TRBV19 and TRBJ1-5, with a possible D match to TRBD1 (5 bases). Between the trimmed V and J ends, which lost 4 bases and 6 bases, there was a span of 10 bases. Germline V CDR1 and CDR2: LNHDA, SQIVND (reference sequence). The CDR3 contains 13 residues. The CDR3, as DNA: TGTGCCAGTAGTAGCGGGACGGGTCAGCCCCAGCATTTT. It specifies CASSSGTGQPQHF. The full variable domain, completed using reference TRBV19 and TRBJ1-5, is DGGITQSPKYLFRKEGQNVTLSCEQNLNHDAMYWYRQDPGQGLRLIYYSQIVNDFQKGDIAEGYSVSREKKESFPLTVTSAQKNPTAFYLCASSSGTGQPQHFGDGTRLSIL.

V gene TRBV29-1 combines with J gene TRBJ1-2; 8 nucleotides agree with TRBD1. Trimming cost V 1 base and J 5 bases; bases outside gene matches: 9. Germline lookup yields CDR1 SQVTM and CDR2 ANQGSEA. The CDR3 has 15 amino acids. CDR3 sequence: CSVEAPQGAAYGYTF. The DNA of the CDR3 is TGCAGCGTTGAAGCACCCCAGGGGGCGGCATATGGCTACACCTTC.

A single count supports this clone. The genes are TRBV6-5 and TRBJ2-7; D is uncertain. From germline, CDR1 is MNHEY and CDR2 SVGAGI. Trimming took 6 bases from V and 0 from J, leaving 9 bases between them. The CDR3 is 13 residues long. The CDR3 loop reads CASRDILSYEQYF. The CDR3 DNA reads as TGTGCCAGCAGAGACATCCTCTCCTACGAGCAGTACTTC.

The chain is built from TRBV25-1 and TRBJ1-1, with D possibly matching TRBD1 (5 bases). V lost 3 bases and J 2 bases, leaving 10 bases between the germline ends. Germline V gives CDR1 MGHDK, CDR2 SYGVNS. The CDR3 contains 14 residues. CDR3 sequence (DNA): TGTGCCAGCAGTGACCACAGGAGCAACACTGAAGCTTTCTTT. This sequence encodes CASSDHRSNTEAFF.

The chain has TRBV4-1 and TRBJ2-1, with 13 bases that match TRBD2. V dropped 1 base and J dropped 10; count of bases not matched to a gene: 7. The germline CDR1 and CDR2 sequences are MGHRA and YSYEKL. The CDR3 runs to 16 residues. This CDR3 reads CASSQAGGLAGTEQFF. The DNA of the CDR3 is TGCGCCAGCAGCCAAGCGGGGGGACTAGCGGGAACGGAGCAGTTCTTC.

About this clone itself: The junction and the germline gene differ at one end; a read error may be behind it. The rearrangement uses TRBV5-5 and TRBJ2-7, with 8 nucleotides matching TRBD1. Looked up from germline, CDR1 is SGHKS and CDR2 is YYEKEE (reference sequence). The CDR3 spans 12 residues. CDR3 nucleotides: TGTGCCAGCAGCGCAAAAGGACAGGGAAACAACTTC. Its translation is CASSAKGQGNNF.